This is a list of T cell receptor beta chains from one sample in a study of regulatory T cells in long-lasting Graves disease. TCRdb redid the calling of the multiplex PCR reads with MiXCR, one entry per CDR3 protein. The data contain 600,000 to 650,000 distinct CDR3 sequences, 15% to 20% of them seen just once; the ten biggest clones take up about 20%. This sample was also put to use in a study of T cells in Graves' hyperthyroidism and ophthalmopathy.

Sequencing was performed on peripheral blood mononuclear cells (PBMCs), taken at new diagnosis, from a patient treated with antithyroid drugs. The receptor source for this set is a woman younger than 45 with Graves disease. Both conserved end residues are part of each CDR3. A D gene is named only where the DNA matches it firmly. The size of a clone is reported for some rows only, either as once, few or many, or as a class for expanded clones.

>TRBV5-1|few|TRBJ2-3|NA
CASSFQAQDTQYF
TGCGCCAGCAGCTTTCAGGCCCAAGATACGCAGTATTTT
>TRBV2|NA|TRBJ2-5|NA
CASSDPGLKETQYF
TGTGCCAGCAGCGATCCGGGGCTAAAAGAGACCCAGTACTTC
>TRBV7-3|NA|TRBJ1-2|NA
CASSPGVSYGYTF
TGTGCCAGCAGCCCCGGGGTGAGCTATGGCTACACCTTC
>TRBV11-2|many|TRBJ2-1|NA
CASSLGLNEQFF
TGTGCCAGCAGCTTAGGCTTAAATGAGCAGTTCTTC
>TRBV7-9|many|TRBJ2-7|NA
CASSPQSHEQYF
TGTGCCAGCAGCCCCCAGAGCCACGAGCAGTACTTC
>TRBV28|NA|TRBJ1-1|NA
CASRPHGPRSEAFF
TGTGCCAGCAGACCTCACGGGCCCAGATCTGAAGCTTTCTTT
>TRBV5-1|NA|TRBJ2-3|NA
CASSLMRNTDTQYF
TGCGCCAGCAGCTTGATGCGGAACACAGATACGCAGTATTTT
>TRBV29-1|many|TRBJ1-1|NA
CVMVRSTRGNTEAFF
TGCGTGATGGTTAGATCGACCAGGGGGAACACTGAAGCTTTCTTT
>TRBV12-3/TRBV12-4|many|TRBJ1-1|NA
CASSFRRDTEAFF
TGTGCCAGCAGTTTTCGACGGGACACTGAAGCTTTCTTT
>TRBV9|many|TRBJ1-1|NA
CASSGPGGSTEAFF
TGTGCCAGCAGCGGCCCCGGGGGCTCCACTGAGGCTTTCTTT
>TRBV3-1|few|TRBJ2-6|NA
CASSPAPNVLTF
TGTGCCAGCAGCCCCGCGCCCAACGTCCTGACTTTC
>TRBV6-6|many|TRBJ2-7|NA
CASSYSTLPPTKQYF
TGTGCCAGCAGTTACTCGACACTACCGCCTACGAAGCAGTACTTC
>TRBV20-1|many|TRBJ2-5|TRBD2
CSAIGTGGLQETQYF
TGCAGTGCTATTGGGACGGGAGGGCTCCAAGAGACCCAGTACTTC
>TRBV30|many|TRBJ1-2|NA
CAWTPGLENYYTF
TGTGCCTGGACCCCGGGCCTCGAGAACTACTACACCTTC
>TRBV30|NA|TRBJ1-3|NA
CAWISSGNTIYF
TGTGCCTGGATCAGCTCTGGAAACACCATATATTTT
>TRBV30|NA|TRBJ2-7|TRBD1
CAWSVLRGPYEQYF
TGTGCCTGGAGTGTACTTAGGGGGCCCTACGAGCAGTACTTC